This T cell receptor beta chain appears in the sequencing data of a study of beta chain features in type 1 diabetes. General study results and limits: When Type 1 diabetes patients were examined, their TCRB CDR3s proved moderately but significantly shorter in all four CD4+ subsets.

The sequenced template was cDNA made from the entire isolated RNA. Measured with immunoSEQ multiplex PCR; TCRdb has only the in-frame clones, and not every one. The sample has about 930,000 clones, 17% seen once. Worth noting for this clone: No antigen is known for it.

The receptor comes from a woman aged 18-29 years in good health. Sequenced: naive CD4+ T cells from blood.

The CDR3 DNA is TGTGCCAGCAGCCCCATTGGACTAGCGGGAGGGCTAATAGATACGCAGTATTTT. Translation: CASSPIGLAGGLIDTQYF. The gene calls are TRBV7-2 and TRBJ2-3; 15 positions match TRBD2. The CDR3 runs to 18 residues. CDR1 SGHTA and CDR2 FQGNSA come from the germline V gene. V lost 5 bases, J lost 5 bases, and 11 bases stayed unmatched.